This T cell receptor beta chain was sequenced during a study of cytotoxic CD8 clonotypes in ibrutinib-treated CLL. The repertoire was sequenced with immunoSEQ multiplex PCR; TCRdb's copy has only in-frame clones and lacks some. Of about 140,000 clones listed, 75% to 95% are singletons. V was shortened by 1 base and J by 8 bases, with 8 bases between the two germline ends. The CDR3 has 13 amino acids. The germline V gene encodes CDR1 SGHDN and CDR2 FVKESK. The TCR comes from a human donor with chronic lymphocytic leukemia. The V call is TRBV14, the J call TRBJ1-4; D not certain. Sequenced here: PBMCs, sampled after 12 months of ibrutinib treatment. This chain's CDR3 is CASSQARSEKLFF. CDR3 bases: TGTGCCAGCAGCCAAGCCCGGAGCGAAAAACTGTTTTTT.